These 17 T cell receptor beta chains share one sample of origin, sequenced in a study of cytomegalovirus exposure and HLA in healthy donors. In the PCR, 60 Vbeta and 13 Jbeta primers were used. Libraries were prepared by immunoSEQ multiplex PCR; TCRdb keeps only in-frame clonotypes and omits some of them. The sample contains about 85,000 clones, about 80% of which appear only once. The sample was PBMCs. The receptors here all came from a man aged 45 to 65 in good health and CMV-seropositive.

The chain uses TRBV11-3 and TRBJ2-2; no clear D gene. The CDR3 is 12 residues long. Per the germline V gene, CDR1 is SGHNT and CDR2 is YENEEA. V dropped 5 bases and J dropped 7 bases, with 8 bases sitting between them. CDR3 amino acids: CASSPQNGELFF. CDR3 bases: TGTGCCAGCAGCCCACAGAACGGGGAGCTGTTTTTT.

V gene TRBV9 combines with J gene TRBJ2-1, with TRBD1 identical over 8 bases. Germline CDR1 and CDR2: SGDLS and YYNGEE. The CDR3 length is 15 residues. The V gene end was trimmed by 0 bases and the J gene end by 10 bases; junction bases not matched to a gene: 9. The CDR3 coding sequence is TGTGCCAGCAGCGTAGTGCAGGGGGCCAATTCGGAGCAGTTCTTC. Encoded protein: CASSVVQGANSEQFF.

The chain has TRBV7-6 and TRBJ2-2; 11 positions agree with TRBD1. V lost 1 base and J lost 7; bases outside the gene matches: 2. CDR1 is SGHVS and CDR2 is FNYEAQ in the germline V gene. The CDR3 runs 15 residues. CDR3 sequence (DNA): TGTGCCAGCAGCTTAGGGGACAGGGGGATCGGGGAGCTGTTTTTT. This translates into CASSLGDRGIGELFF. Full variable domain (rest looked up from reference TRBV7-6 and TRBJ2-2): GAGVSQSPRYKVTKRGQDVALRCDPISGHVSLYWYRQALGQGPEFLTYFNYEAQQDKSGLPNDRFSAERPEGSISTLTIQRTEQRDSAMYRCASSLGDRGIGELFFGEGSRLTVL.

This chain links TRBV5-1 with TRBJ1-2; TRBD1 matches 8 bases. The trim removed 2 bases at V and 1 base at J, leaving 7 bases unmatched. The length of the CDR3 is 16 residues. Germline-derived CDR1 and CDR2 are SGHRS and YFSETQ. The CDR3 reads CASSLRSTGGNYGYTF. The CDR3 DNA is TGCGCCAGCAGCTTAAGGTCCACAGGGGGTAACTATGGCTACACCTTC.

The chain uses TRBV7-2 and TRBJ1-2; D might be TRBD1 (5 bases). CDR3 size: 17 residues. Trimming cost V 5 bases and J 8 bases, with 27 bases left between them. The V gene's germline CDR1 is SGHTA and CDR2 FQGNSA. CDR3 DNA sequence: TGTGCCAGCAGCCCGGGCTTCGCGCAAGGGACTAGGGACGGCTACACCTTC. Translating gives CASSPGFAQGTRDGYTF.

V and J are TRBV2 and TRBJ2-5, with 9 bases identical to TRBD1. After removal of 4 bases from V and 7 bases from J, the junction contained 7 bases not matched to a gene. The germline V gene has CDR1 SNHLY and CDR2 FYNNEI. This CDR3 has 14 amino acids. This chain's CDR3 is CASSGDRGIGTQYF. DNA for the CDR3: TGTGCCAGCAGTGGTGACAGGGGGATCGGGACCCAGTACTTC.

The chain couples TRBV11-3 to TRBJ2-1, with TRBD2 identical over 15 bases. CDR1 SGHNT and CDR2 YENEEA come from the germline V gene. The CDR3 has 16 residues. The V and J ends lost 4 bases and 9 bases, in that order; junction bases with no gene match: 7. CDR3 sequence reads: CASSSRTSGRAGEQFF. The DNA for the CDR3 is TGTGCCAGCAGCTCCCGGACTAGCGGGAGGGCGGGTGAGCAGTTCTTC.

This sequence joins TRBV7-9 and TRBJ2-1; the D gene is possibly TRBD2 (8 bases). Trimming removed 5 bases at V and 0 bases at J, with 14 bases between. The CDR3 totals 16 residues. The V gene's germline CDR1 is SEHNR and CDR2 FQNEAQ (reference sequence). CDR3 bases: TGTGCCAGCAGCGCAGGGGGACTAGGCTCCTACAATGAGCAGTTCTTC. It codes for CASSAGGLGSYNEQFF.

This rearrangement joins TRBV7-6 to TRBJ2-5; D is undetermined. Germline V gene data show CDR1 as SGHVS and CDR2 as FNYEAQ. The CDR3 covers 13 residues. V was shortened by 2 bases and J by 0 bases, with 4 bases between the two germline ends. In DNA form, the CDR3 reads TGTGCCAGCAGCTTAAGCAACCAAGAGACCCAGTACTTC. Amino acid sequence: CASSLSNQETQYF.

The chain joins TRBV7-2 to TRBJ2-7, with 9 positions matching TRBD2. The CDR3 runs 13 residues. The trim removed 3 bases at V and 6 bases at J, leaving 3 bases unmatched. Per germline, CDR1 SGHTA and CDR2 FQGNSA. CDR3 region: CASSFSGSFEQYF. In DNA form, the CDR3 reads TGTGCCAGCAGCTTTAGCGGGAGTTTCGAGCAGTACTTC. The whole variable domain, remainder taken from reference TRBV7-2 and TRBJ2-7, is GAGVSQSPSNKVTEKGKDVELRCDPISGHTALYWYRQSLGQGLEFLIYFQGNSAPDKSGLPSDRFSAERTGGSVSTLTIQRTQQEDSAVYLCASSFSGSFEQYFGPGTRLTVT.

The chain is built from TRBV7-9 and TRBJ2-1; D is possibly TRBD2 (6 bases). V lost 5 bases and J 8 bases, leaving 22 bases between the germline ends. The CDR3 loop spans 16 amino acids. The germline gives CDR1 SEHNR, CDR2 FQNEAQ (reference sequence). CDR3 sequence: CASSHLGRGLSDEQFF. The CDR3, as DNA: TGTGCCAGCAGCCACCTCGGTAGGGGACTCTCGGATGAGCAGTTCTTC.

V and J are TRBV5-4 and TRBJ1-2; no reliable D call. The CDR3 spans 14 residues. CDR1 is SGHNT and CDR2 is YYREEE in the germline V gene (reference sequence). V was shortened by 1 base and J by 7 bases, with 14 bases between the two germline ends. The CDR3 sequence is CASSLSGILGGYTF. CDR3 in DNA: TGTGCCAGCAGCTTGTCAGGCATCCTGGGTGGCTACACCTTC. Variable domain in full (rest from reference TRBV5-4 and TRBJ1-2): ETGVTQSPTHLIKTRGQQVTLRCSSQSGHNTVSWYQQALGQGPQFIFQYYREEENGRGNFPPRFSGLQFPNYSSELNVNALELDDSALYLCASSLSGILGGYTFGSGTRLTVV.

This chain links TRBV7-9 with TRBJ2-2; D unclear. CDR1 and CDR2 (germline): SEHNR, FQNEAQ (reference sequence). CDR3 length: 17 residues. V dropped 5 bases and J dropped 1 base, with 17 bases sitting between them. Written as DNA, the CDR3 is TGTGCCAGCAGCCCCTGGTTTGGTGAGTGGAACACCGGGGAGCTGTTTTTT. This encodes CASSPWFGEWNTGELFF.

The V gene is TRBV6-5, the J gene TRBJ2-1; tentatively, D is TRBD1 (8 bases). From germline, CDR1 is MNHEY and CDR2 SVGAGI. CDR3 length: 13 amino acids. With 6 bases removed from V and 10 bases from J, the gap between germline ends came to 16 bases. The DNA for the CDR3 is TGTGCCAGCAGCCGGAACAGGGGGGGGGAGCAGTTCTTC. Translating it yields CASSRNRGGEQFF.

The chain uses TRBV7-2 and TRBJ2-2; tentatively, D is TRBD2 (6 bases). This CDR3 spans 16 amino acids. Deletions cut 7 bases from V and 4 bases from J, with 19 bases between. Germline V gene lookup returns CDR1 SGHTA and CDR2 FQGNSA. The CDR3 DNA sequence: TGTGCCAGCATACGAGGCGCGGGGCGTAGCACCGGGGAGCTGTTTTTT. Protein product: CASIRGAGRSTGELFF.

CDR3 in DNA: TGTGCCAGTAGTATCACCGGGGCGGGAGAAAAACTGTTTTTT. Translation: CASSITGAGEKLFF. The chain couples TRBV19 to TRBJ1-4; D might be TRBD1 (5 bases). Germline CDR1 reads LNHDA; CDR2 reads SQIVND (reference sequence). V was pared by 3 bases and J by 8 bases, with 13 bases between. The CDR3 is 14 residues long.

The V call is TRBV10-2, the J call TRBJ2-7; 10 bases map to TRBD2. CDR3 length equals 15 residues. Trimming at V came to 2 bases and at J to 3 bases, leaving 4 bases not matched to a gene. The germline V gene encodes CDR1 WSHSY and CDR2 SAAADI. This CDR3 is CASSEVASGSYEQYF. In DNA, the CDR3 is TGCGCCAGCAGTGAGGTGGCTAGCGGGAGCTACGAGCAGTACTTC.